One sample yielded the 25 T cell receptor beta chains listed below, sequenced in a study of T cells in Graves' hyperthyroidism and ophthalmopathy. The CDR3 regions of TCR beta were amplified from RNA transcripts. A set of HTBI primers served as the primers for a first-round RT-PCR of the TCR CDR3. MiXCR was run by TCRdb on the multiplex PCR reads, yielding one entry per CDR3 protein. Seen here are approximately 600,000 distinct CDR3 sequences, about 15% observed once, and the top ten hold 5.8%. The sequenced sample was blood. Receptors were obtained from a woman in her 30s with Graves' hyperthyroidism that later progressed to Graves' ophthalmopathy.

This clonotype was found a few times. The rearrangement uses TRBV11-1 and TRBJ1-1; 7 positions agree with TRBD1. Germline assignment: CDR1 SGHAT and CDR2 FQDESV (reference sequence). CDR3 length: 14 residues. V was clipped by 4 bases and J by 5 bases; unmatched bases: 7. Written as DNA, the CDR3 is TGTGCCAGCAGCTCGAAGAAACAGGGGACTGAAGCTTTCTTT. Residues: CASSSKKQGTEAFF.

This clonotype was seen more than once but under ten times. V and J are TRBV19 and TRBJ2-7; 7 bases line up with TRBD1. The length of the CDR3 is 14 residues. Looked up from germline, CDR1 is LNHDA and CDR2 is SQIVND (reference sequence). The V and J ends lost 5 bases and 2 bases, in that order; junction bases with no gene match: 6. This chain's CDR3 is CASSSTGVAYEQYF. DNA for the CDR3: TGTGCCAGTAGTTCAACAGGGGTTGCCTACGAGCAGTACTTC.

This clonotype showed up many times. The gene calls are TRBV7-9 and TRBJ1-1; D call uncertain. The germline V gene encodes CDR1 SEHNR and CDR2 FQNEAQ (reference sequence). The CDR3 totals 14 residues. Trimming cost V 4 bases and J 1 base, with 10 bases left between them. CDR3 sequence (DNA): TGTGCCAGCAGCTACGAAACACCGAACACTGAAGCTTTCTTT. Translation: CASSYETPNTEAFF.

In its sample, this clonotype was seen many times. Written as DNA, the CDR3 is TGTGCCACCAACTCACCGGGACAGTGGAACACTGAAGCTTTCTTT. The encoded protein is CATNSPGQWNTEAFF. This chain links TRBV10-3 with TRBJ1-1; TRBD1 aligns across 7 bases. The germline CDR1 and CDR2 sequences are ENHRY and SYGVKD. Trimming took 10 bases from V and 1 from J; bases not matched to a gene: 12. CDR3 length equals 15 residues.

Many counts were recorded for this clonotype. V is TRBV24-1 and J is TRBJ1-1; a possible D gene is TRBD1 (6 bases). Germline V CDR1 and CDR2: KGHDR, SFDVKD. V was cut by 4 bases and J by 2 bases, with 10 bases left in between. The CDR3 covers 14 residues. Here the CDR3 reads CATSETGPNTEAFF. CDR3 nucleotide sequence: TGTGCCACCAGTGAGACAGGACCAAACACTGAAGCTTTCTTT.

This clonotype came up a few times. The J gene is TRBJ1-1, the V gene TRBV7-6, with D possibly matching TRBD1 (5 bases). Trimming shortened V by 5 bases and J by 6 bases, and 13 bases separated the two germline ends. Germline-derived CDR1 and CDR2 are SGHVS and FNYEAQ. The CDR3 runs to 13 residues. For the CDR3, the DNA is TGTGCCAGCAGCCTGGGGCCCAGGGCTGAAGCTTTCTTT. Translated: CASSLGPRAEAFF.

This clonotype was recorded many times. The CDR3 region is CASSVGGTDSNQPQHF. The CDR3 nucleotides read TGTGCCAGCAGCGTAGGAGGGACAGATAGCAATCAGCCCCAGCATTTT. The gene calls are TRBV9 and TRBJ1-5; 7 nucleotides agree with TRBD1. With 0 bases clipped from V and 0 bases from J, the junction kept 3 bases outside the gene matches. Germline V gives CDR1 SGDLS, CDR2 YYNGEE. The CDR3 is 16 residues long.

V gene TRBV19 combines with J gene TRBJ1-6; D may be TRBD1 (6 bases). The germline V and J ends were trimmed by 3 bases and 10 bases, with 16 bases remaining between them. CDR3 size: 15 residues. Looked up from germline, CDR1 is LNHDA and CDR2 is SQIVND (reference sequence). CDR3 in DNA: TGTGCCAGTAGTATCGTGGGGGGCGAAGGCTCACCCCTCCACTTT. This translates into CASSIVGGEGSPLHF. The complete variable domain, with remaining parts taken from reference TRBV19 and TRBJ1-6, reads DGGITQSPKYLFRKEGQNVTLSCEQNLNHDAMYWYRQDPGQGLRLIYYSQIVNDFQKGDIAEGYSVSREKKESFPLTVTSAQKNPTAFYLCASSIVGGEGSPLHFGNGTRLTVT.

This clonotype was observed at least ten times. The genes are TRBV28 and TRBJ1-1; perhaps TRBD1 as D (5 bases). Trimming took off 5 bases at V and 3 bases at J, with 22 bases between the two ends. Per the germline V gene, CDR1 is MDHEN and CDR2 is SYDVKM. The CDR3 totals 17 residues. The CDR3 reads CASSEPGSDRGDTEAFF. In nucleotides, the CDR3 is TGTGCCAGCAGTGAGCCGGGCTCCGATCGGGGGGACACTGAAGCTTTCTTT. The whole variable domain, filled in from reference TRBV28 and TRBJ1-1, reads DVKVTQSSRYLVKRTGEKVFLECVQDMDHENMFWYRQDPGLGLRLIYFSYDVKMKEKGDIPEGYSVSREKKERFSLILESASTNQTSMYLCASSEPGSDRGDTEAFFGQGTRLTVV.

This clonotype came up many times. The chain employs TRBV15 and TRBJ2-5; the D gene could be TRBD1 or TRBD2 (5 bases each). The CDR3 totals 16 residues. Looked up from germline, CDR1 is LNHNV and CDR2 is YYDKDF (reference sequence). V was pared by 1 base and J by 3 bases, with 15 bases between. The CDR3 nucleotides are TGTGCCACCAGCAGAGGGGATCTTGGGGGAAAAGAGACCCAGTACTTC. Translating gives CATSRGDLGGKETQYF.

Many counts were recorded for this clonotype. V gene TRBV7-8 combines with J gene TRBJ2-7, with D possibly called TRBD1 or TRBD2 (6 bases each). The CDR3 runs to 14 residues. In germline, CDR1 is SGHVS, CDR2 FQNEAQ. Trimming left V 5 bases short and J 1 base short, with 12 bases between. The CDR3 spells CASSPGATSYEQYF. The CDR3 coding sequence is TGTGCCAGCAGCCCGGGGGCAACTTCCTACGAGCAGTACTTC.

This clonotype has a count of ten or more. The chain uses TRBV11-2 and TRBJ2-1, with D possibly matching TRBD2 (6 bases). The V end lost 1 base, the J end lost 9 bases, and 16 bases lay between the germline ends. Germline CDR1 SGHAT, CDR2 FQNNGV. The CDR3 totals 15 residues. The DNA of the CDR3 is TGTGCCAGCAGCTTAGGGACTCCGGGGGTGGGTGAGCAGTTCTTC. Its translation: CASSLGTPGVGEQFF.

This clonotype was seen a handful of times. This chain uses TRBV4-2 with TRBJ2-1; 10 bases line up with TRBD2. Germline V CDR1 and CDR2: LGHNA, YNFKEQ. The CDR3 has 20 residues. V lost 0 bases, J lost 8 bases, and 19 bases stayed unmatched. CDR3 loop: CASSQDQWASGSPGGDEQFF. DNA for the CDR3: TGTGCCAGCAGCCAAGATCAGTGGGCTAGCGGGAGCCCCGGAGGCGATGAGCAGTTCTTC.

As regards this clonotype: This likely comes from a read error, as the CDR3 has no conserved phenylalanine or tryptophan at its end. The chain employs TRBV20-1 and TRBJ2-5; unclear D gene. The ends were cut back, 1 base at V and 2 bases at J, with 5 bases in the middle. The length of the CDR3 is 12 residues. Per the germline V gene, CDR1 is DFQATT and CDR2 is SNEGSKA (reference sequence). CDR3 sequence reads: CSARVGQETQYL. The DNA for the CDR3 is TGCAGTGCTAGAGTAGGACAAGAGACCCAGTACCTC.

The gene calls are TRBV7-9 and TRBJ1-3; 7 positions agree with TRBD1. Per germline, CDR1 SEHNR and CDR2 FQNEAQ (reference sequence). The V and J ends lost 3 bases and 0 bases, in that order; junction bases with no gene match: 8. This CDR3 is 17 amino acids long. CDR3 region: CASSFSSTGISGNTIYF. DNA of the CDR3: TGTGCCAGCAGCTTTTCTTCGACAGGGATCTCTGGAAACACCATATATTTT.

This clonotype is a singleton in its sample. The chain employs TRBV6-1 and TRBJ2-2; D is unresolved. V dropped 2 bases and J dropped 1 base, with 8 bases sitting between them. Germline V gene lookup returns CDR1 MNHNS and CDR2 SASEGT. There are 15 residues in the CDR3. The CDR3, as DNA: TGTGCCAGCAGTGAAATACGGATGAACACCGGGGAGCTGTTTTTT. Protein sequence: CASSEIRMNTGELFF.

This clonotype has more than one count but fewer than ten. The CDR3 protein is CASSLQGGDEQFF. The DNA for the CDR3 is TGTGCCAGCAGCCTACAGGGGGGAGATGAGCAGTTCTTC. The rearrangement uses TRBV7-3 and TRBJ2-1; 8 bases align to TRBD1. The CDR3 covers 13 residues. Germline CDR1 is SGHTA and CDR2 is FQGTGA. Trimming cost V 5 bases and J 8 bases; bases outside gene matches: 5.

Turning to this clonotype: A much larger clone differs by one base, so this may be a read error. The chain combines TRBV7-3 with TRBJ2-1; TRBD2 matches at 12 bases. Germline lookup yields CDR1 SGHTA and CDR2 FQGTGA. The V and J ends lost 2 bases and 6 bases, in that order; junction bases with no gene match: 8. The CDR3 consists of 17 residues. For the CDR3, the DNA is TGTGCCAGCAGCTTACAGTTCGTGACTAGCGGGAGCAATGAGCAGTTCTTC. It encodes CASSLQFVTSGSNEQFF.

Note on this clonotype: Possible read error: a much larger clone is one base away. The chain has TRBV7-2 and TRBJ2-7; 7 nucleotides agree with TRBD2. The germline gives CDR1 SGHTA, CDR2 FQGNSA. Unmatched junction bases numbered 14, after V lost 5 bases and J lost 7 bases. The CDR3 sequence is 15 residues long. CDR3 sequence: CTSSLLGGSTGEQYF. The CDR3 DNA sequence: TGTACCAGCAGCCTCCTGGGGGGGAGCACTGGGGAGCAGTACTTC.

This clonotype was detected a few times. This chain uses TRBV4-1 with TRBJ1-4; 7 positions match TRBD1. The V and J ends lost 1 base and 0 bases, in that order; junction bases with no gene match: 8. From germline, CDR1 is MGHRA and CDR2 YSYEKL. The CDR3 has 18 amino acids. CDR3 in DNA: TGCGCCAGCAGCCAAGGGGCAGGGGGGATAACAACTAATGAAAAACTGTTTTTT. This gives the protein CASSQGAGGITTNEKLFF.

V gene TRBV6-2 or TRBV6-3 combines with J gene TRBJ2-1; no definite D call. V was cut by 6 bases and J by 0 bases, with 6 bases left in between. This CDR3 has 13 amino acids. Germline V lookup: CDR1 MNHEY, CDR2 SVGEGT. The CDR3 is CASRKVSYNEQFF. CDR3 in DNA: TGTGCCAGCAGAAAGGTCTCCTACAATGAGCAGTTCTTC.

This clonotype was seen ten or more times. This chain uses TRBV19 with TRBJ2-7, with a weak D call TRBD2 (6 bases). Germline loops: CDR1 LNHDA, CDR2 SQIVND (reference sequence). This CDR3 contains 15 residues. With 4 bases removed from V and 2 bases from J, the gap between germline ends came to 15 bases. CDR3 in amino acids: CASSTSISGTYEQYF. The CDR3 DNA sequence: TGTGCCAGTAGTACGTCGATTAGCGGAACCTACGAGCAGTACTTC.

At least ten counts were recorded for this clonotype. The rearrangement joins TRBV20-1 to TRBJ1-6; D not certain. V dropped 3 bases and J dropped 7 bases, with 10 bases sitting between them. The CDR3 loop spans 13 amino acids. Germline V lookup: CDR1 DFQATT, CDR2 SNEGSKA (reference sequence). The CDR3 spells CSAREGGNSPLHF. In DNA form, the CDR3 reads TGCAGTGCTAGGGAGGGCGGGAATTCACCCCTCCACTTT.

This clonotype occurred many times. The V and J genes are TRBV2 and TRBJ2-7; 7 bases are shared with TRBD1. CDR1 SNHLY and CDR2 FYNNEI come from the germline V gene. The CDR3 is made up of 15 amino acids. The ends lost 4 bases at V and 4 bases at J; junction bases unmatched: 10. The CDR3 protein is CASSVLAGTAYEQYF. In DNA form, the CDR3 reads TGTGCCAGCAGTGTTTTGGCCGGGACAGCATACGAGCAGTACTTC.

The genes are TRBV20-1 and TRBJ2-7; D is undetermined. Looked up from germline, CDR1 is DFQATT and CDR2 is SNEGSKA (reference sequence). Between the trimmed V and J ends, which lost 6 bases and 3 bases, there was a span of 18 bases. The CDR3 totals 14 residues. CDR3 sequence (DNA): TGCAGTGCCGGATCCCCGGAAATTAGCTACGAGCAGTACTTC. The encoded protein is CSAGSPEISYEQYF.